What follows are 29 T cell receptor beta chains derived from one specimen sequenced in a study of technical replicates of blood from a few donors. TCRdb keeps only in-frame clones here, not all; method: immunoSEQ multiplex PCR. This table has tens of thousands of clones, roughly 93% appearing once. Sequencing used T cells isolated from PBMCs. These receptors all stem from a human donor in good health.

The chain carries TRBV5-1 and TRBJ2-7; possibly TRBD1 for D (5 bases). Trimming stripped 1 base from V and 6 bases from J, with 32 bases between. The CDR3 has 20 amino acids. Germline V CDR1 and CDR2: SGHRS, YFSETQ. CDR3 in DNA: TGCGCCAGCAGCTTGCCAACTTCTATTAGGGGTACCACCCGATCCGGCGAGCAGTACTTC. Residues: CASSLPTSIRGTTRSGEQYF.

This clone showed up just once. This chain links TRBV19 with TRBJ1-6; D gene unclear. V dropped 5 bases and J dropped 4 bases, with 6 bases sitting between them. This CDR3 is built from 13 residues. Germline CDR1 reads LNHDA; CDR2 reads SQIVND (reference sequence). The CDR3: CASSFNYNSPLHF. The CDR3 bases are TGTGCCAGTAGTTTCAATTATAATTCACCCCTCCACTTT.

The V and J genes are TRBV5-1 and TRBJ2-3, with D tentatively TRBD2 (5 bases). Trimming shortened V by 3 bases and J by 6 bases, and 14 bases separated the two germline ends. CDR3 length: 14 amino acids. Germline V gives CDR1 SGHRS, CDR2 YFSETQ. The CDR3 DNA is TGCGCCAGCAGCTACCGACTAAGTTGGGATACGCAGTATTTT. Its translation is CASSYRLSWDTQYF.

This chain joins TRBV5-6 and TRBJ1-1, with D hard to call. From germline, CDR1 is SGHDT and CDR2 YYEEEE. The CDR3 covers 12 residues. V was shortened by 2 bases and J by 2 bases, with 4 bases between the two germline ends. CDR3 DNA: TGTGCCAGCAGCTTCTATAACACTGAAGCTTTCTTT. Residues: CASSFYNTEAFF.

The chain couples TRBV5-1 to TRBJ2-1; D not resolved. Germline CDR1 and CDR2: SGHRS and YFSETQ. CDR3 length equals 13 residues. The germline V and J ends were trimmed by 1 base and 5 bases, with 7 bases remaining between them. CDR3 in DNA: TGCGCCAGCAGCTTGTCAGGTGACAATGAGCAGTTCTTC. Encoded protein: CASSLSGDNEQFF.

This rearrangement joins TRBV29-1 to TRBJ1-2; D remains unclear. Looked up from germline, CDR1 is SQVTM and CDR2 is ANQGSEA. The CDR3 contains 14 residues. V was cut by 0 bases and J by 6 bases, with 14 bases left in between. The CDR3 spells CSVEDQTEGNGYTF. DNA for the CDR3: TGCAGCGTTGAAGACCAAACGGAGGGTAATGGCTACACCTTC.

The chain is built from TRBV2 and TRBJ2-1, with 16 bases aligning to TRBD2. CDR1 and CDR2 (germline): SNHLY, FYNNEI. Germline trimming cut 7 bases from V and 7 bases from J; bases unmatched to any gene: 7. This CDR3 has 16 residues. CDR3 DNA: TGTGCCAGCACAGGGACTAGCGGGGGGGCCAGAAATGAGCAGTTCTTC. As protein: CASTGTSGGARNEQFF. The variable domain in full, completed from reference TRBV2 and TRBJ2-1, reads EPEVTQTPSHQVTQMGQEVILRCVPISNHLYFYWYRQILGQKVEFLVSFYNNEISEKSEIFDDQFSVERPDGSNFTLKIRSTKLEDSAMYFCASTGTSGGARNEQFFGPGTRLTVL.

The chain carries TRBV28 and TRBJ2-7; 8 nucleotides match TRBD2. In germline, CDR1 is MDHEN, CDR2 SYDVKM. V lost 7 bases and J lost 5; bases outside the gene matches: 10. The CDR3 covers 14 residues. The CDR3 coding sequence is TGTGCCAGCAATGTAATAGCGGGAAGGGACGAGCAGTACTTC. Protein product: CASNVIAGRDEQYF. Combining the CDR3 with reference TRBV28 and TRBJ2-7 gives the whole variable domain DVKVTQSSRYLVKRTGEKVFLECVQDMDHENMFWYRQDPGLGLRLIYFSYDVKMKEKGDIPEGYSVSREKKERFSLILESASTNQTSMYLCASNVIAGRDEQYFGPGTRLTVT.

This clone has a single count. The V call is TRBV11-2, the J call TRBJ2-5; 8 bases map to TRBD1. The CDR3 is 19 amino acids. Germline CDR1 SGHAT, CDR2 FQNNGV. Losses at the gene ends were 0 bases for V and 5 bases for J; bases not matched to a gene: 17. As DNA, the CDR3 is TGTGCCAGCAGCTTAGATAGATGGATGGACAGGGAAGAAGGGGAGACCCAGTACTTC. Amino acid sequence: CASSLDRWMDREEGETQYF.

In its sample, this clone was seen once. The CDR3 region has the DNA TGTGCCACCAGCGGACAGGGGGCGAGGACTGAAGCTTTCTTT. This codes for CATSGQGARTEAFF. The gene calls are TRBV15 and TRBJ1-1, with 11 bases aligning to TRBD1. V dropped 5 bases and J dropped 5; count of bases not matched to a gene: 4. Germline CDR1 is LNHNV and CDR2 is YYDKDF (reference sequence). The CDR3 spans 14 residues.

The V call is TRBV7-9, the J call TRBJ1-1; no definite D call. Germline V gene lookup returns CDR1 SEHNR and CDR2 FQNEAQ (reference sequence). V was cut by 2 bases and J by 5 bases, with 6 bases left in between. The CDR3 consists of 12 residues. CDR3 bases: TGTGCCAGCAGCTTATCCCAAACTGAAGCTTTCTTT. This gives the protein CASSLSQTEAFF.

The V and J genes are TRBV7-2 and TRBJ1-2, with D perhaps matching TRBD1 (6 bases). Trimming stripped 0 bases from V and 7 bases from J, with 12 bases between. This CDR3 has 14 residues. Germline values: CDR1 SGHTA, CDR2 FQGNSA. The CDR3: CASSLAMRGSGYTF. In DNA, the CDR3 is TGTGCCAGCAGCTTAGCGATGAGGGGGTCTGGCTACACCTTC.

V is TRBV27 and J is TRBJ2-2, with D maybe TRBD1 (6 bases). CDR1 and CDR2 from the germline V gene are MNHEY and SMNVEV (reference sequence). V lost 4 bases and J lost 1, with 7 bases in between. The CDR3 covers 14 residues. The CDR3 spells CASSWTVNTGELFF. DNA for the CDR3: TGTGCCAGCAGTTGGACAGTGAACACCGGGGAGCTGTTTTTT.

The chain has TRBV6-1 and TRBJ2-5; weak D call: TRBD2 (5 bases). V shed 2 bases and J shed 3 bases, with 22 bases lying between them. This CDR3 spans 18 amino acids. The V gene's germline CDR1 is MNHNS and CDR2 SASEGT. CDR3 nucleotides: TGTGCCAGCAGTGAACCCTATTTTTTGTCTGCGGGCAAAGAGACCCAGTACTTC. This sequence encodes CASSEPYFLSAGKETQYF.

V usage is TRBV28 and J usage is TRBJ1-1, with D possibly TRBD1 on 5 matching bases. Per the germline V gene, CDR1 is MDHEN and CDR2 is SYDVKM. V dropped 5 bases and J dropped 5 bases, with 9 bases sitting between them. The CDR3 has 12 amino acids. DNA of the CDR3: TGTGCCAGCAGTGTGGGGGGAACTGAAGCTTTCTTT. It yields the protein CASSVGGTEAFF.

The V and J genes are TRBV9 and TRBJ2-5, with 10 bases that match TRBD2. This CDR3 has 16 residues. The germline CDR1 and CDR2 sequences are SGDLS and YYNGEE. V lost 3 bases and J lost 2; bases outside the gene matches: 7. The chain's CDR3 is CASSGAGGTWQETQYF. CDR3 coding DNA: TGTGCCAGCAGCGGAGCGGGGGGGACGTGGCAAGAGACCCAGTACTTC.

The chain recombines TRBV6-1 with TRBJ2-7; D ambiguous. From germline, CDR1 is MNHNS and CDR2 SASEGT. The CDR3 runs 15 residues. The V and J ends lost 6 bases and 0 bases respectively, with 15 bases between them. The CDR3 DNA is TGTGCCAGCAGGGTGGCAAGTCCGGGCTCCTACGAGCAGTACTTC. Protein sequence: CASRVASPGSYEQYF.

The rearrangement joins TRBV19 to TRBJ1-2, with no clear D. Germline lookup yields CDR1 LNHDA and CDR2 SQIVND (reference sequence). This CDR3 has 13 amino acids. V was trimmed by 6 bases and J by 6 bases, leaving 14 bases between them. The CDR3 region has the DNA TGTGCCAGTAGCTTCGGGGTCCCCGATGGCTACACCTTC. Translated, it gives CASSFGVPDGYTF.

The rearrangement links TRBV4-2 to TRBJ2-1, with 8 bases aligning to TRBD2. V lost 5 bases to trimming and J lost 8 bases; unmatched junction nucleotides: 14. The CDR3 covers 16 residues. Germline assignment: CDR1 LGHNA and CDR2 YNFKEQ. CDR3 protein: CASSSTGLARGDEQFF. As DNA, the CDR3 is TGTGCCAGCAGCTCAACCGGACTAGCCAGAGGCGATGAGCAGTTCTTC.

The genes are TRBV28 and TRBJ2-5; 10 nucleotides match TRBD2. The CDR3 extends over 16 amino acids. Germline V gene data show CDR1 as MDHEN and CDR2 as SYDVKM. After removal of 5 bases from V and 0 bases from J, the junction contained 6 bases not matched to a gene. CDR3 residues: CASSHLAGVNQETQYF. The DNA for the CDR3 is TGTGCCAGCAGTCACCTAGCGGGAGTTAACCAAGAGACCCAGTACTTC. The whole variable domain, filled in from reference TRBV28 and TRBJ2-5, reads DVKVTQSSRYLVKRTGEKVFLECVQDMDHENMFWYRQDPGLGLRLIYFSYDVKMKEKGDIPEGYSVSREKKERFSLILESASTNQTSMYLCASSHLAGVNQETQYFGPGTRLLVL.

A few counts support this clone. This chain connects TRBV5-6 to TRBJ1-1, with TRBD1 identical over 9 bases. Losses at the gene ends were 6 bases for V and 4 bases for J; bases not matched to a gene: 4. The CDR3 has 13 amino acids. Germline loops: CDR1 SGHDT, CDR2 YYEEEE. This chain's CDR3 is CASTKDRGTEAFF. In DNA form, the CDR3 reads TGTGCCAGCACCAAGGACAGGGGCACTGAAGCTTTCTTT.

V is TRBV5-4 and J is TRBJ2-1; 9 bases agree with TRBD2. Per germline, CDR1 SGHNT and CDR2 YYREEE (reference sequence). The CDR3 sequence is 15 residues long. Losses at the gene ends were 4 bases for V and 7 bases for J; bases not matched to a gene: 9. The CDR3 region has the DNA TGTGCCAGCAGCGGAGTAGCGGGAGATAAGAATGAGCAGTTCTTC. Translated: CASSGVAGDKNEQFF.

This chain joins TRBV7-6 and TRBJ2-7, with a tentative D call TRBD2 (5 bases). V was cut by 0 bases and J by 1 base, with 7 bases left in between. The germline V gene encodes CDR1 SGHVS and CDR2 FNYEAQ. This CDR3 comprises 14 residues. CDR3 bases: TGTGCCAGCAGCTTAGCATCGGGATCCTACGAGCAGTACTTC. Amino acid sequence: CASSLASGSYEQYF. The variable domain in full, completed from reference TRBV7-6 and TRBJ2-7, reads GAGVSQSPRYKVTKRGQDVALRCDPISGHVSLYWYRQALGQGPEFLTYFNYEAQQDKSGLPNDRFSAERPEGSISTLTIQRTEQRDSAMYRCASSLASGSYEQYFGPGTRLTVT.

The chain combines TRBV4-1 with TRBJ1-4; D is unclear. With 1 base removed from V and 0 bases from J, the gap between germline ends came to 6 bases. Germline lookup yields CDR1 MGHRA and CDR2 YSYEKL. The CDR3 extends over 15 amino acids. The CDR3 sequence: CASSQGTSTNEKLFF. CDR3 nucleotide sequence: TGCGCCAGCAGCCAAGGGACTTCAACTAATGAAAAACTGTTTTTT.

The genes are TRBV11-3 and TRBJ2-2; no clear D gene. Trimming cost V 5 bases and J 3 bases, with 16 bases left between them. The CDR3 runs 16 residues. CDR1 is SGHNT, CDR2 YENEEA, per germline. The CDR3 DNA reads TGTGCCAGCAGCACGTTCCGGAGTATGGACACCGGGGAGCTGTTTTTT. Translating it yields CASSTFRSMDTGELFF. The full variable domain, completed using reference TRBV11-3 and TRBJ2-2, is EAGVVQSPRYKIIEKKQPVAFWCNPISGHNTLYWYLQNLGQGPELLIRYENEEAVDDSQLPKDRFSAERLKGVDSTLKIQPAELGDSAVYLCASSTFRSMDTGELFFGEGSRLTVL.

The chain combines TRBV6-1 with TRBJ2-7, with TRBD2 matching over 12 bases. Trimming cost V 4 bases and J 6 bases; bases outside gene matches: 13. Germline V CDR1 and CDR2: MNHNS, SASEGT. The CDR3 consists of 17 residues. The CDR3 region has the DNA TGTGCCAGCAGTGGCCTAGCGGGGGGGCGGTGGCTTCTCGAGCAGTACTTC. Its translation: CASSGLAGGRWLLEQYF.

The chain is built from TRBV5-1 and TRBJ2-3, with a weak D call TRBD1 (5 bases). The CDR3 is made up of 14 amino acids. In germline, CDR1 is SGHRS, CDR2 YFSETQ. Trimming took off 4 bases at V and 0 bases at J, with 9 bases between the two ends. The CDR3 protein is CASSQRQSTDTQYF. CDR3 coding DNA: TGCGCCAGCAGCCAACGACAGAGCACAGATACGCAGTATTTT.

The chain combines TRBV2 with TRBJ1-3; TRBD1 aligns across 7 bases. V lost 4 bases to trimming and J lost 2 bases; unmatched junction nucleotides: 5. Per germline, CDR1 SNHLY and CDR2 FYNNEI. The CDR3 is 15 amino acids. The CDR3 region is CASSGGGDAGNTIYF. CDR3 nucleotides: TGTGCCAGCAGTGGAGGGGGCGACGCTGGAAACACCATATATTTT.

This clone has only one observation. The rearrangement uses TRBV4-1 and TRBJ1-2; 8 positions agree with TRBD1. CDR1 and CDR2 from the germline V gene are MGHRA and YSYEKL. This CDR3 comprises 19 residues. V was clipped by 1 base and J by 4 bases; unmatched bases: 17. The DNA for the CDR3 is TGCGCCAGCAGCCAAGCTGCGCTCCGTTACCAGGGGGCAGCCTATGGCTACACCTTC. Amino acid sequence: CASSQAALRYQGAAYGYTF.